A selection of T cell receptor beta chains follows, all from one sample in a study of beta chain features in type 1 diabetes. Sequencing was performed with immunoSEQ multiplex PCR; in TCRdb, only in-frame clones are kept and a portion is missing. The sample contains 230,000 or so clones, 16% of which appear only once. The specimen was naive CD4+ T cells from blood. The receptors stem from a man aged 25-40 years with type 1 diabetes. Each CDR3 is given with its conserved first and last residue. D genes are given only for firm matches. Size values are once, few and many counts, or a class for expanded clones, and some rows have none.

abundance	d_gene	v_gene	j_gene	CDR3aa
few	.	TRBV4-3	TRBJ2-1	CASSQYLGSNEQFF
few	TRBD2	TRBV10-3	TRBJ2-5	CAIRNSGGSETQYF
.	TRBD2	TRBV11-2	TRBJ2-5	CASSYRLAGVQETQYF
few	.	TRBV28	TRBJ2-1	CASSRTELYNEQFF
few	.	TRBV9	TRBJ2-1	CASSVAGRSSYNEQFF
few	.	TRBV19	TRBJ1-2	CASSPYLGGYTF
few	TRBD2	TRBV5-1	TRBJ2-1	CASSLTSASSYNEQFF
.	.	TRBV9	TRBJ2-5	CASSVTGAQETQYF
.	.	TRBV5-1	TRBJ2-5	CASSFVPGPQTQYF
.	.	TRBV27	TRBJ1-1	CASSFWREGTEAFF
few	TRBD2	TRBV11-2	TRBJ2-1	CASSSLAEQFF
few	.	TRBV7-3	TRBJ2-2	CASSLGFPRSGELFF
.	.	TRBV28	TRBJ1-3	CASRIQGSGNTIYF
.	.	TRBV18	TRBJ2-3	CASSPSGDTQYF
few	.	TRBV18	TRBJ2-7	CASSPDRDEQYF
.	.	TRBV7-9	TRBJ1-4	CASSRGFREKLFF
few	.	TRBV5-4	TRBJ2-5	CASSSKETQYF
.	TRBD1	TRBV29-1	TRBJ1-4	CSVGQGRDNEKLFF
.	.	TRBV11-2	TRBJ2-5	CASSPYSAQETQYF
.	.	TRBV14	TRBJ2-1	CASSQGGSNEQFF
few	TRBD1	TRBV29-1	TRBJ2-7	CSVGQVRAEQYF
few	.	TRBV4-3	TRBJ2-4	CASSQDTAAGQYF
.	TRBD2	TRBV14	TRBJ2-5	CASSHAPGLAPRRAETQYF
.	TRBD1	TRBV4-1	TRBJ1-1	CASSQFGQAEAFF